The present TCR beta chain was sequenced within a study of T cells in Graves' hyperthyroidism and ophthalmopathy (dated by TCRdb to between 2018 and 2021). For the wider study: Peripheral blood samples were taken at initial diagnosis, before any treatment was given. TCR V-J signatures able to tell the groups apart were searched for in a discovery cohort of 90 to 100 patients, of whom fewer than 45 had Graves' ophthalmopathy and around 56 had stable Graves' hyperthyroidism. Prospective prediction of ophthalmopathy was tested in an independent validation cohort of 18 hyperthyroidism patients and some 17 patients who later progressed to ophthalmopathy. The 100 or so discovery patients were divided at random into training and test sets in a 7:3 ratio. In about six Graves' hyperthyroidism patients, the study also compared T-cell repertoires from thyroid tissue with T-cell repertoires from blood. After blood sampling, hyperthyroidism patients were treated with methimazole at a starting dose of 30 mg daily, and ophthalmopathy patients were treated with high-dose intravenous methylprednisolone. According to the paper, TCR Vbeta CDR3 sequencing was carried out on 135 peripheral blood samples, which came from fewer than 50 ophthalmopathy, under 85 hyperthyroidism and roughly 17 progressor patients. General conclusions and limits of the study: Sample size was not statistically predetermined, and blinding of investigators to group allocation was not performed. In validation, the model predicted progression to ophthalmopathy with over 65% sensitivity and approximately 74% specificity, a median of approximately 6.5 months before onset. In cross-validation, a model built on a 13 V-J signature told ophthalmopathy apart from stable hyperthyroidism with over 85% sensitivity and approximately 81% specificity, and in testing the same model reached 80%/75%. Blood samples also contained most of the expanded thyroid clonotypes (frequency above 0.001), which suggests that blood repertoires may reflect thyroid immune responses.

The TCR beta CDR3 regions were amplified from the RNA transcripts. The TCR CDR3 was subjected to a first round of RT-PCR using the HTBI primer set and the Qiagen OneStep RT-PCR kit. The libraries were constructed in a second round of multiplex PCR and then size-selected and purified. Libraries were sequenced paired-end with 100 bp reads on an Illumina HiSeq2000. Regarding the original processing steps: SOAPnuke was used to process the raw data, throwing out any read that contained adapters or uncalled bases, had a mean Phred below 15, or lacked an exact constant-primer or identifier match. COPE v1.2.5 was used to merge the high-quality paired reads, and each unique nucleotide sequence was defined as a clonotype. MiTCR v1.1 was used to align the clonotypes against IMGT TRBV, TRBD and TRBJ reference segments. The analysis was restricted to V-J combinations with a frequency above 0.0001, which together covered about 99% of the repertoires. The TCS score was defined as the ratio of F50 (clonal expansion) to E x V (chaos), calculated using BLOSUM62-based TCRdist between CDR3 peptides within each V-J. Welch's t-statistics and random forest reduced just over 500 V-J features to fewer than 15, which were used in a naive Bayes classifier (R e1071). TCRdb reanalyzed the raw reads on its own, using fastp at Q25 for trimming and MiXCR for clone calling, and kept in-frame beta chains. Every distinct CDR3 protein forms one entry, paired with its most common genes and DNA. What appears here as the V and J calls and clone size reflects TCRdb's work, not the paper's. For this sample there are about 420,000 distinct CDR3 sequences; roughly 14% appear just once. The ten top clones hold 7.5% to 9% of the sample.

A patient counted as having stable Graves' hyperthyroidism if no progression to ophthalmopathy occurred over 18 months of follow-up. Hyperthyroidism patients were newly diagnosed, with disease duration under 2 months, and aged 18 to 65 years. Any patient with an uncontrolled infection, another autoimmune disease, pregnancy or lactation was excluded. Clinical symptoms, serum thyroxine and TRAb, thyroid ultrasound, and orbital computed tomography formed the basis for the diagnoses. Ficoll-Paque density gradient centrifugation was used to isolate PBMCs from 8 to 10 ml of fresh peripheral blood. Total RNA was extracted with Trizol reagent, and quality was checked on an Agilent 2100 Bioanalyzer. CDR3 length: 18 amino acids, cysteine to phenylalanine. Only the CDR3 DNA is retained, 54 bases long and in frame from the first base. V is pruned by 4 bases and J by 1 base, leaving 14 bases of the junction without a gene match. As encoded in the germline V gene, CDR1 is SGDLS while CDR2 is YYNGEE.

At least ten counts were recorded for this clonotype. Its antigen is not yet known. Base qualities are not at hand, and no much larger clone is one base apart. The chain links TRBV9 with TRBJ1-2, with 9 bases aligning to TRBD1. This TCR was recovered from a woman between 18 and 29 years old with Graves' hyperthyroidism. Input material: blood. The nucleotides are TGTGCCAGCAGCTCCACCTCTGCTTTGGGACAGGGTAACTATGGCTACACCTTC. Its coded protein is CASSSTSALGQGNYGYTF.